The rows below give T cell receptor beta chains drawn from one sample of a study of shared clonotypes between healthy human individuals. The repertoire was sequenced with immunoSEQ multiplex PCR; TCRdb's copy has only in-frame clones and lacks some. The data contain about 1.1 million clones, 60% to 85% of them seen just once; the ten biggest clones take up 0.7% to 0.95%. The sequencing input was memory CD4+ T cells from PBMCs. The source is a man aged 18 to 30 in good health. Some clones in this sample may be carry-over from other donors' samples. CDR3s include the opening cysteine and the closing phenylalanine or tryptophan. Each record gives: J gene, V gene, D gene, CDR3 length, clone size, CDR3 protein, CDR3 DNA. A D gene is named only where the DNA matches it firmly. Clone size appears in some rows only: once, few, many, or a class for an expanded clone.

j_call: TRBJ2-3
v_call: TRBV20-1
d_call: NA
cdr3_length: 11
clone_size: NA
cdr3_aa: CSARDGPGRYF
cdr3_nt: TGCAGTGCTAGAGATGGGCCAGGGCGGTATTTT

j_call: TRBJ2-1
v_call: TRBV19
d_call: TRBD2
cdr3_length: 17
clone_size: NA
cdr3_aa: CASRETSGRAGFYEQFF
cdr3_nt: TGTGCCAGTAGGGAGACTAGCGGGAGGGCCGGATTCTATGAGCAGTTCTTC

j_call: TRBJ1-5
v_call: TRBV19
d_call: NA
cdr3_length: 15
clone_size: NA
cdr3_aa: CASRPWEGGDQPQHF
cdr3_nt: TGTGCCAGTAGACCCTGGGAGGGGGGCGATCAGCCCCAGCATTTT

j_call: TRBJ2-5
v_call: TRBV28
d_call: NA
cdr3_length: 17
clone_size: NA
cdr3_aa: CASSSTVESRGEETQYF
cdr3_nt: TGTGCCAGCAGTTCTACCGTGGAGTCGAGGGGCGAAGAGACCCAGTACTTC

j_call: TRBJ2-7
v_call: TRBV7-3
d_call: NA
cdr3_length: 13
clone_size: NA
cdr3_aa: CASSWDMSYEQYF
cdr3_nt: TGTGCCAGCAGCTGGGACATGTCCTACGAGCAGTACTTC

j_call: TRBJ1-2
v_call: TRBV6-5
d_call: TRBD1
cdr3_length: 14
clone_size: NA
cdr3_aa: CASAPRTGSYGYTF
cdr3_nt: TGTGCCAGCGCTCCCCGGACAGGGAGCTATGGCTACACCTTC

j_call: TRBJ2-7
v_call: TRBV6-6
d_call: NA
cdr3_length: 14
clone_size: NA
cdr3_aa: CASSYSDRTYEQYF
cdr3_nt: TGTGCCAGCAGTTACAGCGACAGGACCTACGAGCAGTACTTC

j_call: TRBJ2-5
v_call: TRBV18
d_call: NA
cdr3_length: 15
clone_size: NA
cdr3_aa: CASSLDRTGKETQYF
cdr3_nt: TGTGCCAGCTCACTAGATCGGACGGGGAAAGAGACCCAGTACTTC

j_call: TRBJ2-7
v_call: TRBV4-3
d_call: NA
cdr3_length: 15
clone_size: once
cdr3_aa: CASSQAALQGYEQYF
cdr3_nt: TGCGCCAGCAGCCAAGCAGCCTTACAGGGCTACGAGCAGTACTTC

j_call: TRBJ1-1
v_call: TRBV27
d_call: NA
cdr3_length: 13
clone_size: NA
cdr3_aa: CASSLLAQTEAFF
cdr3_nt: TGTGCCAGCAGTTTATTAGCACAAACTGAAGCTTTCTTT

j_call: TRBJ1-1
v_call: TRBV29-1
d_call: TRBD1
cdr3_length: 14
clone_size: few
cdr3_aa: CSVGYRTGNTEAFF
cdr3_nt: TGCAGCGTTGGATATAGGACAGGGAACACTGAAGCTTTCTTT

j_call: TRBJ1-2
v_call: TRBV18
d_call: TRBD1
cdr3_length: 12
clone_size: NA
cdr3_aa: CASTDREGGYTF
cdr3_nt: TGTGCCAGCACGGACAGGGAGGGAGGCTACACCTTC